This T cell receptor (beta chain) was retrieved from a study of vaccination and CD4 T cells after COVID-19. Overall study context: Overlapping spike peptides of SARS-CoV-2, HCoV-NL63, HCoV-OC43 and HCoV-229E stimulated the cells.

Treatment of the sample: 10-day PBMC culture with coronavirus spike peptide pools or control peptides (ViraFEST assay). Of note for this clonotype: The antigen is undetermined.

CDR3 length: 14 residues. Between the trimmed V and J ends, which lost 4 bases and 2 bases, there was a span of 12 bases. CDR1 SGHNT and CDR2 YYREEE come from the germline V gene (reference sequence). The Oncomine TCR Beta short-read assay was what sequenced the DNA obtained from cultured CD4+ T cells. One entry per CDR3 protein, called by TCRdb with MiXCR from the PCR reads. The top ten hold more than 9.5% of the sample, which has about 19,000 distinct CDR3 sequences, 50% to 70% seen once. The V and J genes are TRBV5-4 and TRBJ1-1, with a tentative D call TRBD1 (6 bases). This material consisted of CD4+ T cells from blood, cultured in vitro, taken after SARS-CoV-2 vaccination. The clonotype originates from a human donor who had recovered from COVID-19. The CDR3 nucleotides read TGTGCCAGCAGCGTTGGACAGCCAAACACTGAAGCTTTCTTT. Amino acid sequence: CASSVGQPNTEAFF.